In this sample, the clone carrying this T cell receptor (beta chain) turned up once. This entry belongs to a study of T cell responses to AZD1222 COVID-19 vaccine. The data were produced by immunoSEQ multiplex PCR, yet TCRdb's version contains in-frame clones alone and is incomplete. This table has 130,000 to 150,000 clones, roughly 88% appearing once. Trimming shortened V by 1 base and J by 0 bases, and 10 bases separated the two germline ends. The CDR3 runs to 16 residues. CDR1 and CDR2 from the germline V gene are LGHNA and YSLEER. V and J are TRBV4-3 and TRBJ1-3; a possible D gene is TRBD1 (6 bases). The sequences come from peripheral blood, collected 28 days after the second dose of the MenACWY control vaccine. This TCR was recovered from an adult who received the MenACWY meningococcal vaccine as a control. CDR3 residues: CASSQVRGRSGNTIYF. CDR3 bases: TGCGCCAGCAGCCAAGTCAGGGGCCGCTCTGGAAACACCATATATTTT.